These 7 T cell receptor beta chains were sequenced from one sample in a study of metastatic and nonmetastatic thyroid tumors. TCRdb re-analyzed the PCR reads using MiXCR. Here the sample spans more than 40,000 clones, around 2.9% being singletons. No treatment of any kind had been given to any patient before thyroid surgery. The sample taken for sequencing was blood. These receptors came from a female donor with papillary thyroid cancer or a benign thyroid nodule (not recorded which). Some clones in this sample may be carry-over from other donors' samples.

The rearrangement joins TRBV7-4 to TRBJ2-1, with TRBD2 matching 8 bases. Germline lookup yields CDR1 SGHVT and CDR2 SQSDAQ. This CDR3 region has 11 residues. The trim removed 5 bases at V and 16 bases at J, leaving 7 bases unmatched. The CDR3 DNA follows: TGTGCCAGCAGCGCCGGGACTAGGAAATTCTTC. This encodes CASSAGTRKFF.

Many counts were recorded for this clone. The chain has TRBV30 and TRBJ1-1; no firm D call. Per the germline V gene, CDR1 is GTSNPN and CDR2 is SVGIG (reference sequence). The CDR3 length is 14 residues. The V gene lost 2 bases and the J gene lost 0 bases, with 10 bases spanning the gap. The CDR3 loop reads CAWSTAAMNTEAFF. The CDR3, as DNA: TGTGCCTGGAGTACGGCAGCCATGAACACTGAAGCTTTCTTT. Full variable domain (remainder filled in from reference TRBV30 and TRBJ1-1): SQTIHQWPATLVQPVGSPLSLECTVEGTSNPNLYWYRQAAGRGLQLLFYSVGIGQISSEVPQNLSASRPQDRQFILSSKKLLLSDSGFYLCAWSTAAMNTEAFFGQGTRLTVV.

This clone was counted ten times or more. The CDR3, as DNA: TGTGCCAGCAGCCAAGCAGCGGGAGATGAGACCCAGTACTTC. As protein: CASSQAAGDETQYF. The rearrangement links TRBV3-1 to TRBJ2-5, with 8 bases identical to TRBD2. The CDR3 sequence is 14 residues long. Germline V gives CDR1 LGHDT, CDR2 YNNKEL (reference sequence). V lost 1 base, J lost 5 bases, and 3 bases stayed unmatched.

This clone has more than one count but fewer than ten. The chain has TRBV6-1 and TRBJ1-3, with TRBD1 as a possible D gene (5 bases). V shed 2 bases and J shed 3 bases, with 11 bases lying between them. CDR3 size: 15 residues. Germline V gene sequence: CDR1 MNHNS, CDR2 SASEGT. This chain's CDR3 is CASSERWGSGNTIYF. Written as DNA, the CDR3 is TGTGCCAGCAGTGAACGATGGGGGAGTGGAAACACCATATATTTT.

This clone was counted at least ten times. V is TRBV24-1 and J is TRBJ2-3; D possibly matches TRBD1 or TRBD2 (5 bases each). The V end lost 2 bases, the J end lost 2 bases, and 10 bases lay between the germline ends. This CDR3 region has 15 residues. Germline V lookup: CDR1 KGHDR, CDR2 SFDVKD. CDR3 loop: CATSDSGTNTDTQYF. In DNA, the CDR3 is TGTGCCACCAGTGATTCCGGGACCAACACAGATACGCAGTATTTT.

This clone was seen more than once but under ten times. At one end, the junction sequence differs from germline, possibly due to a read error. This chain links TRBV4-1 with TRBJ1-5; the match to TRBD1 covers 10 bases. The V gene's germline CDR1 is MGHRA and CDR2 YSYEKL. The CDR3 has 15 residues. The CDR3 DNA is TGCGCCAACAGCCTGGACAGGGGGAACAATCAGTCCCAGCATTTT. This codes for CANSLDRGNNQSQHF.

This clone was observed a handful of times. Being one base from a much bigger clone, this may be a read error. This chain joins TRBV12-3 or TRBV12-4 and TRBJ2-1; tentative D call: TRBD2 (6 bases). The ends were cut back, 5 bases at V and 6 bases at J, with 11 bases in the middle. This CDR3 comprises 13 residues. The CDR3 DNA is TGTGCCAGCAGTCTCGGGAGTCCCAATGAGCAGTTCTTC. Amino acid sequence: CASSLGSPNEQFF.